This T cell receptor (beta chain) was identified during a study of radiotherapy plus CTLA-4 blockade in lung cancer. At the level of the study: There were objective responses in 18% of patients, and 30% to 35% had disease control. Study-level points and caveats: In blood, after radiotherapy plus ipilimumab, tumor-derived TCR clones expanded. Reported findings show early blood T cell clone dynamics, with interferon-beta, best predicted response.

Repertoires were generated with immunoSEQ multiplex PCR, while TCRdb's copy carries only in-frame clones and drops some. The profile shows 50,000 or so clones, around 69% of them singletons. Details on this clone: The antigen is undetermined.

The material was peripheral blood, obtained from a patient treated with radiotherapy plus ipilimumab. The sequence came from a human donor with non-small cell lung cancer who had stable disease on radiotherapy plus ipilimumab.

The DNA for the CDR3 is TGTGCCAGCAGTGAATCAGATACGCAGTATTTT. Protein: CASSESDTQYF. The rearrangement links TRBV2 to TRBJ2-3; D ambiguous. CDR1 and CDR2 (germline): SNHLY, FYNNEI. The CDR3 contains 11 residues. V was trimmed by 2 bases and J by 4 bases, leaving 1 base between them.